This TCR beta chain came from a study of T cell repertoires in cytomegalovirus infection. In the study overall: An indication of both CMV infection and matching HLA type came from public TCR beta signatures. Study observations and caveats: Frequencies of public TCR beta families were cumulated, and this identified carriers of CMV plus the relevant HLA.

TCRdb ran MiXCR on the reads and lists one entry per CDR3 protein. The repertoire consists of 600,000 to 800,000 distinct CDR3 sequences, with roughly 24% occurring once and the leading ten covering roughly 8%. This clonotype was seen at least ten times. Its antigen is currently unknown. V was clipped by 2 bases and J by 4 bases, with 11 bases between them. This CDR3 has 14 amino acids. The sequencing sample was made of CD8+ T cells from PBMCs. The sequence was obtained from a human donor in good health (CMV status not recorded). Some clones in this sample may be carry-over from other donors' samples. The chain carries TRBV12-3 or TRBV12-4 and TRBJ1-1; no clear D gene. The CDR3 here is CASSLSVRGTEAFF. CDR3 bases: TGTGCCAGCAGTTTAAGTGTCCGCGGCACTGAAGCTTTCTTT.